The T cell receptor (beta chain) under discussion was sequenced for a study of cytomegalovirus exposure and HLA in healthy donors. 60 Vbeta and 13 Jbeta primers were used in PCR. The table came from immunoSEQ multiplex PCR; TCRdb's copy has only in-frame clones and leaves some out. The sample has around 150,000 clones, roughly 70% seen once. The V gene end was trimmed by 5 bases and the J gene end by 11 bases; junction bases not matched to a gene: 8. The CDR3 contains 15 residues. Germline V gene lookup returns CDR1 LNHDA and CDR2 SQIVND (reference sequence). This sequence was found in a middle-aged man in good health and CMV-seropositive. Sequenced input: PBMCs. The gene calls are TRBV19 and TRBJ1-6; 11 positions agree with TRBD1. CDR3 nucleotides: TGTGCCAGTAGTCCCCGGACAGGGGGCTTAACACCCCTCCACTTT. Its protein is CASSPRTGGLTPLHF.